These T cell receptor beta chains were read from a single sample in a study of metastatic and nonmetastatic thyroid tumors. From the PCR reads, TCRdb re-called clones with MiXCR. Of approximately 16,000 clones listed, about 29% are singletons. The sequencing input was tumor tissue. The receptors were sampled from a male donor with papillary thyroid cancer or a benign thyroid nodule (not recorded which). Some clones in this sample may be carry-over from other donors' samples. Each CDR3 is given with its conserved first and last residue. The D gene is left open where the match is weak. Size tells how often a clone was seen (once, few, many) or the class of an expanded clone, and some rows leave it out.

>TRBD1|TRBV20-1|many|TRBJ1-2
CSVDRVVGYTF
TGCAGCGTAGACAGGGTCGTAGGCTACACCTTC
>TRBD2|TRBV9|few|TRBJ2-7
CASSVDSGRDGEQYF
TGTGCCAGCAGCGTAGATAGCGGGAGAGACGGCGAGCAGTACTTC
>TRBD1|TRBV20-1|medium-sized|TRBJ2-7
CSAEDRTGHYEQYF
TGCAGTGCCGAGGATAGGACAGGTCACTACGAGCAGTACTTC
>NA|TRBV13|few|TRBJ2-2
CASSTTNGNTGELFF
TGTGCCAGCAGCACAACGAACGGGAACACCGGGGAGCTGTTTTTT
>NA|TRBV4-1|few|TRBJ2-2
CASSQEDGGLTGELFF
TGCGCCAGCAGCCAAGAGGACGGGGGACTCACCGGGGAGCTGTTTTTT
>TRBD2|TRBV6-2/TRBV6-3|NA|TRBJ2-7
CASSGSGTSGSYEQYF
TGTGCCAGCAGTGGCTCCGGGACTAGCGGGAGCTACGAGCAGTACTTC
>NA|TRBV7-9|NA|TRBJ1-2
CASSSSGANYGYTF
TGTGCCAGCAGCTCAAGCGGGGCTAACTATGGCTACACCTTC
>NA|TRBV2|medium-sized|TRBJ2-2
CASSYSVTGELFF
TGTGCCAGCAGCTACAGCGTCACCGGGGAGCTGTTTTTT
>NA|TRBV28|NA|TRBJ1-2
CASSGGRGLVYGYTF
TGTGCCAGCAGCGGGGGTAGGGGGTTAGTCTATGGCTACACCTTC
>NA|TRBV18|medium-sized|TRBJ1-4
CASSFSGGIGEKLFF
TGTGCCAGCTCATTTTCCGGGGGAATCGGGGAAAAACTGTTTTTT
>NA|TRBV5-1|few|TRBJ2-7
CASSLSQASYEQYF
TGCGCCAGCAGCTTGAGCCAGGCGAGCTACGAGCAGTACTTC